Following are 16 T cell receptor beta chains from one sample sequenced in a study of T cell responses to AZD1222 COVID-19 vaccine. The data were produced by immunoSEQ multiplex PCR, yet TCRdb's version contains in-frame clones alone and is incomplete. The sample has 75,000 to 90,000 clones, approximately 83% seen once. Here the sequenced sample was peripheral blood, taken 28 days after the second AZD1222 dose. These receptors all come from an adult who received the AZD1222 COVID-19 vaccine.

The chain recombines TRBV6-5 with TRBJ1-5; D is uncertain. The CDR3 has 11 residues. With 6 bases removed from V and 3 bases from J, the gap between germline ends came to 3 bases. Germline V gene data show CDR1 as MNHEY and CDR2 as SVGAGI. The DNA of the CDR3 is TGTGCCAGCAGGAACAATCAGCCCCAGCATTTT. Encoded protein: CASRNNQPQHF.

This clone was seen once. V gene TRBV2 combines with J gene TRBJ2-3; D might be TRBD2 (6 bases). The CDR3 is 13 residues long. Germline-derived CDR1 and CDR2 are SNHLY and FYNNEI. Trimming left V 3 bases short and J 4 bases short, with 8 bases between. This chain's CDR3 is CASSEGEADTQYF. The CDR3 coding sequence is TGTGCCAGCAGTGAGGGGGAGGCAGATACGCAGTATTTT. The whole variable domain, remainder taken from reference TRBV2 and TRBJ2-3, is EPEVTQTPSHQVTQMGQEVILRCVPISNHLYFYWYRQILGQKVEFLVSFYNNEISEKSEIFDDQFSVERPDGSNFTLKIRSTKLEDSAMYFCASSEGEADTQYFGPGTRLTVL.

The V call is TRBV25-1, the J call TRBJ2-5, with 9 bases lining up with TRBD1. CDR3 size: 16 residues. J was trimmed by 5 bases and V by 5 bases; bases with no gene match: 12. Germline V CDR1 and CDR2: MGHDK, SYGVNS. The CDR3, as DNA: TGTGCCAGCAGTCGCTTGGGGGGGACAGGGAGGGAGACCCAGTACTTC. It yields the protein CASSRLGGTGRETQYF.

This chain joins TRBV2 and TRBJ2-1, with TRBD2 matching 9 bases. With V trimmed by 4 bases and J by 2 bases, 3 bases remained unmatched. Germline values: CDR1 SNHLY, CDR2 FYNNEI. This CDR3 contains 15 residues. CDR3 loop: CASSASSGAYNEQFF. The CDR3 DNA reads TGTGCCAGCAGTGCGTCTAGCGGGGCCTACAATGAGCAGTTCTTC.

This clone has a handful of counts. This rearrangement joins TRBV4-3 to TRBJ2-1; TRBD1 matches at 10 bases. Germline assignment: CDR1 LGHNA and CDR2 YSLEER. The V and J ends lost 4 bases and 6 bases, in that order; junction bases with no gene match: 6. CDR3 length: 15 residues. CDR3 residues: CASSPPGTGANEQFF. As DNA, the CDR3 is TGCGCCAGCAGCCCTCCGGGGACAGGGGCCAATGAGCAGTTCTTC.

V and J are TRBV3-1 (or the pseudogene TRBV3-2) and TRBJ1-2; the D gene is possibly TRBD1 (5 bases). V lost 0 bases, J lost 11 bases, and 13 bases lay in between. The CDR3 contains 13 residues. Germline values: CDR1 LGHDT, CDR2 YNNKEL (reference sequence). CDR3 loop: CASSQDVRGRYTF. As DNA, the CDR3 is TGTGCCAGCAGCCAAGATGTAAGGGGCAGGTACACCTTC.

The chain has TRBV11-3 and TRBJ2-3; a weak D match, TRBD1 (5 bases). Per germline, CDR1 SGHNT and CDR2 YENEEA. Trimming stripped 2 bases from V and 3 bases from J, with 12 bases between. The CDR3 totals 15 residues. In DNA, the CDR3 is TGTGCCAGCAGCTTACAGGCAGGGAAGACAGATACGCAGTATTTT. Residues: CASSLQAGKTDTQYF.

In the case of this clone: Other DNA sequences in this specimen translate into the identical CDR3. The chain employs TRBV6-5 and TRBJ2-4; 9 bases agree with TRBD1. Germline V CDR1 and CDR2: MNHEY, SVGAGI. The CDR3 contains 14 residues. Trimming at V came to 8 bases and at J to 9 bases, leaving 11 bases not matched to a gene. The CDR3 DNA reads TGTGCCAGCCGATTGGGACAGGGAGAAGCCATTCAGTACTTC. It is translated as CASRLGQGEAIQYF.

The J gene is TRBJ2-1, the V gene TRBV2; 11 bases line up with TRBD1. V lost 10 bases and J lost 7; bases outside the gene matches: 3. Germline V gene sequence: CDR1 SNHLY, CDR2 FYNNEI. The CDR3 is 12 residues long. The CDR3 sequence: CANGTGGNEQFF. CDR3 DNA sequence: TGTGCCAACGGGACAGGGGGAAATGAGCAGTTCTTC.

The rearrangement links TRBV7-2 to TRBJ1-6; D uncertain. The germline V gene has CDR1 SGHTA and CDR2 FQGNSA. The V end lost 2 bases, the J end lost 7 bases, and 15 bases lay between the germline ends. This CDR3 contains 16 residues. Here the CDR3 DNA reads TGTGCCAGCAGCTTATCGGGCCACGCCACGAATTCACCCCTCCACTTT. Translating it yields CASSLSGHATNSPLHF.

This rearrangement joins TRBV7-3 to TRBJ2-3; D is perhaps TRBD2 (6 bases). In germline, CDR1 is SGHTA, CDR2 FQGTGA. Deletions cut 5 bases from V and 5 bases from J, with 14 bases between. The CDR3 is made up of 14 amino acids. CDR3 sequence (DNA): TGTGCCAGCAGCCCCTCCGCGGGAAAAGATACGCAGTATTTT. Translation gives CASSPSAGKDTQYF.

The J gene is TRBJ2-1, the V gene TRBV15; 11 bases are shared with TRBD2. The CDR3 has 19 amino acids. Germline V gene data show CDR1 as LNHNV and CDR2 as YYDKDF (reference sequence). The ends lost 1 base at V and 5 bases at J; junction bases unmatched: 13. The CDR3 spells CATSRVSTSGRDTDNEQFF. The CDR3 DNA follows: TGTGCCACCAGCAGAGTTAGCACTAGCGGGAGAGACACGGACAATGAGCAGTTCTTC.

V usage is TRBV7-8 and J usage is TRBJ1-2; D unresolved. The germline CDR1 and CDR2 sequences are SGHVS and FQNEAQ. Trimming left V 0 bases short and J 2 bases short, with 13 bases between. The CDR3 runs 16 residues. The CDR3 sequence is CASSLAGVGENYGYTF. CDR3 DNA: TGTGCCAGCAGCTTAGCTGGGGTGGGAGAGAACTATGGCTACACCTTC.

The chain links TRBV24-1 to TRBJ2-3; D is tentatively TRBD1 or TRBD2 (5 bases each). The V end was cut by 6 bases, the J end by 2 bases, with 20 bases between. CDR3 length: 17 amino acids. Germline V CDR1 and CDR2: KGHDR, SFDVKD. CDR3 in amino acids: CATSPSGTAHHTDTQYF. CDR3 bases: TGTGCCACCAGTCCCTCAGGGACGGCGCACCACACAGATACGCAGTATTTT.

This chain links TRBV2 with TRBJ1-5, with TRBD1 matching over 9 bases. V shed 3 bases and J 2 bases; nucleotides not matched to a gene: 2. Germline V gene lookup returns CDR1 SNHLY and CDR2 FYNNEI. The CDR3 has 15 amino acids. The CDR3 DNA follows: TGTGCCAGCAGTGATACAGGGGGCGGCAATCAGCCCCAGCATTTT. Its protein is CASSDTGGGNQPQHF.

V is TRBV5-6 and J is TRBJ1-2, with TRBD1 identical over 9 bases. Germline trimming cut 0 bases from V and 4 bases from J; bases unmatched to any gene: 13. The CDR3 is made up of 18 amino acids. Germline V gives CDR1 SGHDT, CDR2 YYEEEE. CDR3 region: CASSLERGTGMVGYGYTF. CDR3 bases: TGTGCCAGCAGCTTGGAGAGAGGGACAGGGATGGTAGGCTATGGCTACACCTTC.